The 13 T cell receptor beta chains below come from one sample, sequenced in a study of cytomegalovirus exposure and HLA in healthy donors. 60 Vbeta and 13 Jbeta primers were used in PCR. The table came from immunoSEQ multiplex PCR; TCRdb's copy has only in-frame clones and leaves some out. The sample carries tens of thousands of clones, roughly 73% recorded once. The sample comprised PBMCs. The source of these receptors is a man between 40 and 49 years old in good health and CMV-seronegative.

On this clone: One end of the junction does not line up with germline, which may come from a read error. The V call is TRBV7-9, the J call TRBJ1-2; D gene uncertain. Germline V gene lookup returns CDR1 SEHNR and CDR2 FQNEAQ (reference sequence). The CDR3 length is 14 residues. The CDR3 here is CSSSLELSLYGYTF. Written as DNA, the CDR3 is TGTTCCAGCAGCTTAGAACTTAGCCTCTATGGCTACACCTTC.

The V call is TRBV11-3, the J call TRBJ2-7, with TRBD1 matching over 8 bases. The V and J ends lost 4 bases and 6 bases, in that order; junction bases with no gene match: 5. The CDR3 has 13 amino acids. Germline CDR1 reads SGHNT; CDR2 reads YENEEA. This CDR3 is CASSYGTGREQYF. DNA of the CDR3: TGTGCCAGCAGCTACGGGACAGGCCGCGAGCAGTACTTC.

V usage is TRBV14 and J usage is TRBJ1-2, with no clear D. The germline V gene encodes CDR1 SGHDN and CDR2 FVKESK. CDR3 length equals 13 residues. Trimming pared 2 bases from V and 4 bases from J, leaving 8 bases between. The CDR3 DNA is TGTGCCAGCAGCCAAAGCTGGAGCTATGGCTACACCTTC. Translating gives CASSQSWSYGYTF.

The V gene is TRBV7-9, the J gene TRBJ2-5; 13 bases are a match to TRBD2. Germline CDR1 reads SEHNR; CDR2 reads FQNEAQ (reference sequence). The length of the CDR3 is 13 residues. J lost 11 bases, V lost 9 bases, and 9 bases had no gene match. The CDR3 here is CASHLLAGGEQYF. The CDR3, as DNA: TGTGCCAGTCATCTACTAGCGGGAGGGGAGCAGTACTTC.

V gene TRBV10-1 combines with J gene TRBJ2-3; D uncertain. Trimming stripped 0 bases from V and 6 bases from J, with 10 bases between. The germline CDR1 and CDR2 sequences are WNHNN and SYGVQD (reference sequence). This CDR3 has 14 residues. CDR3 nucleotide sequence: TGCGCCAGCAGTGAGTCTAGTCCCCTGGATACGCAGTATTTT. The encoded protein is CASSESSPLDTQYF.

The chain combines TRBV5-5 with TRBJ2-2; TRBD1 aligns across 7 bases. The CDR3 runs to 16 residues. Germline CDR1 and CDR2: SGHKS and YYEKEE (reference sequence). After removal of 3 bases from V and 1 base from J, the junction contained 6 bases not matched to a gene. The CDR3 spells CASSSAGTVNTGELFF. The CDR3, as DNA: TGTGCCAGCAGCTCCGCCGGGACAGTGAACACCGGGGAGCTGTTTTTT.

The chain joins TRBV10-1 to TRBJ2-1; TRBD2 agrees at 9 bases. The CDR3 totals 14 residues. The junction had 1 base not matched to a gene; V was cut back by 4 bases and J by 3 bases. CDR1 and CDR2 (germline): WNHNN, SYGVQD (reference sequence). CDR3: CASSGLADYNEQFF. The CDR3 nucleotides read TGCGCCAGCAGTGGACTAGCGGACTACAATGAGCAGTTCTTC.

The chain recombines TRBV7-2 with TRBJ2-7; TRBD1 agrees at 8 bases. V lost 1 base and J lost 6; bases outside the gene matches: 8. Germline V gene data show CDR1 as SGHTA and CDR2 as FQGNSA. CDR3 length: 15 amino acids. CDR3 loop: CASSLGYRGASEQYF. The CDR3 DNA follows: TGTGCCAGCAGCTTAGGGTACAGGGGGGCCTCCGAGCAGTACTTC.

The chain joins TRBV19 to TRBJ2-1; 13 bases match TRBD2. The trim removed 7 bases at V and 0 bases at J, leaving 15 bases unmatched. The CDR3 is 20 residues long. Germline CDR1 is LNHDA and CDR2 is SQIVND (reference sequence). The CDR3 spells CASTPGLAGEGGDSYNEQFF. As DNA, the CDR3 is TGTGCCAGTACTCCCGGACTAGCGGGAGAGGGGGGGGACTCCTACAATGAGCAGTTCTTC.

The CDR3 reads CASSQDQKRDTQYF. CDR3 sequence (DNA): TGTGCCAGCAGCCAAGACCAAAAGAGGGATACGCAGTATTTT. The chain is built from TRBV14 and TRBJ2-3, with D unresolved. The germline V gene encodes CDR1 SGHDN and CDR2 FVKESK. The CDR3 length is 14 residues. V was pared by 0 bases and J by 6 bases, with 10 bases between.

The chain uses TRBV7-2 and TRBJ2-1, with 15 bases matching TRBD2. V was pared by 5 bases and J by 6 bases, with 5 bases of the junction left unmatched. Germline CDR1 SGHTA, CDR2 FQGNSA. This CDR3 is built from 16 residues. The CDR3 DNA is TGTGCCAGCAGCGCTTGGACTAGCGGGAGGGTCAATGAGCAGTTCTTC. Protein: CASSAWTSGRVNEQFF.

The V gene is TRBV5-4, the J gene TRBJ2-3, with TRBD2 matching over 9 bases. After removal of 4 bases from V and 1 base from J, the junction contained 7 bases not matched to a gene. Germline CDR1 reads SGHNT; CDR2 reads YYREEE (reference sequence). This CDR3 has 16 residues. The CDR3: CASSQHSGGGTDTQYF. In DNA, the CDR3 is TGTGCCAGCAGCCAACATAGCGGGGGAGGCACAGATACGCAGTATTTT.

The chain links TRBV18 to TRBJ2-7, with D possibly TRBD1 on 6 matching bases. V was pared by 2 bases and J by 1 base, with 9 bases between. Per the germline V gene, CDR1 is KGHSH and CDR2 is LQKENI. The CDR3 is 14 amino acids. The CDR3: CASSPGTPSYEQYF. As DNA, the CDR3 is TGTGCCAGCTCACCAGGGACACCGTCCTACGAGCAGTACTTC.